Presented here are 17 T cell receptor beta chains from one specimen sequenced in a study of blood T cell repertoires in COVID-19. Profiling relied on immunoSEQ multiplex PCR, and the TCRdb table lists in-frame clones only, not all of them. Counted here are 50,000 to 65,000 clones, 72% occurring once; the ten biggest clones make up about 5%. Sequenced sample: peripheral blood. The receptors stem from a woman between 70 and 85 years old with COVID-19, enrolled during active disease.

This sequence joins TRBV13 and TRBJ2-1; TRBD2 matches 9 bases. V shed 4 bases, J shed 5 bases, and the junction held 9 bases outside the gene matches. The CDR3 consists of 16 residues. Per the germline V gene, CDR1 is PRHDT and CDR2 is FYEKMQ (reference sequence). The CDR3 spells CASSSPGLAKHNEQFF. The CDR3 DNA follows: TGTGCCAGCAGCTCCCCCGGACTAGCGAAGCACAATGAGCAGTTCTTC.

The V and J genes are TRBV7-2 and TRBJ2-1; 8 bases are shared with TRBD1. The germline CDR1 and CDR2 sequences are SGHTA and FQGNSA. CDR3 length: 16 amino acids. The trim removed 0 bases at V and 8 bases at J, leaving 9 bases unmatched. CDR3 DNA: TGTGCCAGCAGCTTAGCCTTCGGACAGGGTATAGATGAGCAGTTCTTC. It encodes CASSLAFGQGIDEQFF.

CDR3 DNA: TGCGCCAGCAGCCAATGGTATGGGCCAGATACGCAGTATTTT. Protein product: CASSQWYGPDTQYF. The V and J genes are TRBV4-3 and TRBJ2-3, with D unclear. The CDR3 sequence is 14 residues long. Germline assignment: CDR1 LGHNA and CDR2 YSLEER. V was pared by 2 bases and J by 4 bases, with 10 bases between.

The CDR3 region has the DNA TGCGCCCGCTCGGGAGGGAGCCAAGGTTCGAGCTCCTACGAGCAGTACGTC. As protein: CARSGGSQGSSSYEQYV. V gene TRBV10-1 combines with J gene TRBJ2-7, with 8 nucleotides matching TRBD2. This CDR3 spans 17 amino acids. CDR1 is WNHNN and CDR2 is SYGVQD in the germline V gene (reference sequence). With 11 bases clipped from V and 0 bases from J, the junction kept 18 bases outside the gene matches.

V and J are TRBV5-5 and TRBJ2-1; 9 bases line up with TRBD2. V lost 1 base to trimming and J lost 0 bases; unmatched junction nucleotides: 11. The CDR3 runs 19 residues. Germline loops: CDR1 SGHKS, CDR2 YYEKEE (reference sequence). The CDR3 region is CASSLRVSGSPSSYNEQFF. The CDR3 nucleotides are TGTGCCAGCAGCTTGCGTGTTAGCGGGAGCCCTAGCTCCTACAATGAGCAGTTCTTC.

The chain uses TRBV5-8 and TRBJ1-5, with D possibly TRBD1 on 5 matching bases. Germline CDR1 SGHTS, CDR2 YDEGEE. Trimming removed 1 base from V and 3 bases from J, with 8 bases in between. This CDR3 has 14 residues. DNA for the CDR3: TGTGCCAGCAGCTTGCCAGGGCTCAATCAGCCCCAGCATTTT. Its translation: CASSLPGLNQPQHF.

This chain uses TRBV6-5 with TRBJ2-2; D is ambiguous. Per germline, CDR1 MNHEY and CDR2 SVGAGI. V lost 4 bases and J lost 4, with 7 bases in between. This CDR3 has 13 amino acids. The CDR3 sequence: CASSSPSTGELFF. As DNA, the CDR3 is TGTGCCAGCAGTTCCCCTTCCACCGGGGAGCTGTTTTTT.

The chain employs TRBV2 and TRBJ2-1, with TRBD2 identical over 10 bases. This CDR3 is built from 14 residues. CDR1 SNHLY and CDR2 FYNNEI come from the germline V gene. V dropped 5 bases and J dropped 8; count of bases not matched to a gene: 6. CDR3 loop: CASSTAGGGYEQFF. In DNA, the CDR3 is TGTGCCAGCAGTACAGCGGGGGGGGGATATGAGCAGTTCTTC.

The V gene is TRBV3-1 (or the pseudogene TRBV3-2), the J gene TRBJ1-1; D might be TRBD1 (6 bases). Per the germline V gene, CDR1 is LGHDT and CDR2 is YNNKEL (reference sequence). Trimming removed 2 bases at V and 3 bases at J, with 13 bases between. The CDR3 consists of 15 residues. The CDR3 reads CASSQSGGQYTEAFF. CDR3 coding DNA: TGTGCCAGCAGCCAATCCGGGGGGCAATACACTGAAGCTTTCTTT.

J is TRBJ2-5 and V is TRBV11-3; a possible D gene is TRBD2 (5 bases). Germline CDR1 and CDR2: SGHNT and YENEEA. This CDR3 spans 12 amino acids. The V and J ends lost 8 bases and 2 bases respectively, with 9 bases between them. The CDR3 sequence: CASGSGQETQYF. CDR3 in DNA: TGTGCCAGCGGTTCGGGGCAAGAGACCCAGTACTTC. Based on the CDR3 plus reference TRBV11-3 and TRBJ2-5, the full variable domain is EAGVVQSPRYKIIEKKQPVAFWCNPISGHNTLYWYLQNLGQGPELLIRYENEEAVDDSQLPKDRFSAERLKGVDSTLKIQPAELGDSAVYLCASGSGQETQYFGPGTRLLVL.

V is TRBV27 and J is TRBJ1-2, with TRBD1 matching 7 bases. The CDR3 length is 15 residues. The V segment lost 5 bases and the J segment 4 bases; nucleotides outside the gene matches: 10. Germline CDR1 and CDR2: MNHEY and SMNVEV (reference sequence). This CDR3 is CASSHRGSGVYGYTF. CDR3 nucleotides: TGTGCCAGCAGTCACAGGGGCTCCGGAGTCTATGGCTACACCTTC.

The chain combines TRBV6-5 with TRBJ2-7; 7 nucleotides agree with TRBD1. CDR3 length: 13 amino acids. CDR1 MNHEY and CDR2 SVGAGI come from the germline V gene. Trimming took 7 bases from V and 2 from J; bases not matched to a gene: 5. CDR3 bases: TGTGCCAGCACCGACAGGGCTCCCTACGAGCAGTACTTC. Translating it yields CASTDRAPYEQYF.

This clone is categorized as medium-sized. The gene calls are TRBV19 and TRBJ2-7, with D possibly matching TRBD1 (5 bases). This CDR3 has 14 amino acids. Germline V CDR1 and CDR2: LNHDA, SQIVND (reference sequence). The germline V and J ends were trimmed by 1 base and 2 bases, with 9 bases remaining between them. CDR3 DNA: TGTGCCAGTAGTATAGGCCAGGGTACCTACGAGCAGTACTTC. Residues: CASSIGQGTYEQYF.

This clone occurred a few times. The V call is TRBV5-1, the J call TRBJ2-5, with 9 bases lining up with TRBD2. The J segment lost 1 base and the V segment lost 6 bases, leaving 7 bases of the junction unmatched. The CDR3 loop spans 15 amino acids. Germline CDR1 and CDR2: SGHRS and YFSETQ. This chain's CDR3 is CASNPGGGGQETQYF. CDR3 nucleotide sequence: TGCGCCAGCAACCCCGGCGGGGGGGGCCAAGAGACCCAGTACTTC. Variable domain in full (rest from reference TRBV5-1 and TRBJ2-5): KAGVTQTPRYLIKTRGQQVTLSCSPISGHRSVSWYQQTPGQGLQFLFEYFSETQRNKGNFPGRFSGRQFSNSRSEMNVSTLELGDSALYLCASNPGGGGQETQYFGPGTRLLVL.

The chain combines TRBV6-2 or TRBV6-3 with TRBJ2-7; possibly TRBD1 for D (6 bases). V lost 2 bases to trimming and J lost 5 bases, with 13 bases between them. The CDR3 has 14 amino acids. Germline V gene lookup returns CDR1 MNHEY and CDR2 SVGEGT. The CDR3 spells CASSYGHRVHEQYF. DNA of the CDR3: TGTGCCAGCAGTTACGGGCACAGGGTCCACGAGCAGTACTTC.

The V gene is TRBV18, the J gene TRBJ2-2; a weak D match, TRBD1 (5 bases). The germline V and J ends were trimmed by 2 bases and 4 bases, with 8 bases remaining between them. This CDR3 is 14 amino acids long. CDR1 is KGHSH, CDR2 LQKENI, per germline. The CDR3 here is CASSPGDSTGELFF. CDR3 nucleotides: TGTGCCAGCTCACCAGGAGACAGCACCGGGGAGCTGTTTTTT.

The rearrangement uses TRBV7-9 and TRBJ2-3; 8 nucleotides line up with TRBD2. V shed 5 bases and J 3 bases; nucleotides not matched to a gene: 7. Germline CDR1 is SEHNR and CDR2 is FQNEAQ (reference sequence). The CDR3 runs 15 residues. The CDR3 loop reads CASSRSGIKTDTQYF. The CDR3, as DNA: TGTGCCAGCAGCCGTAGCGGGATTAAGACAGATACGCAGTATTTT.